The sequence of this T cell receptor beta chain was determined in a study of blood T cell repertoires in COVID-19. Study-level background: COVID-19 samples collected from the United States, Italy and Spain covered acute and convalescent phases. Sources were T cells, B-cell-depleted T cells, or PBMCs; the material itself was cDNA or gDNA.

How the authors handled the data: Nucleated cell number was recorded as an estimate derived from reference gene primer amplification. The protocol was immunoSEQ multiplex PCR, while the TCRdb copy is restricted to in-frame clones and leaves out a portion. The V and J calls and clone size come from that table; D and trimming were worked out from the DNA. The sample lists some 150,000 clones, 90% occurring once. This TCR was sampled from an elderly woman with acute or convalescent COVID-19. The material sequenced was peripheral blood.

The CDR3 DNA follows: TGTGCCACCAGCAGGCGACAGGCGTCCCTTTACGAGCAGTACTTC. It encodes CATSRRQASLYEQYF. The chain has TRBV15 and TRBJ2-7; possible D gene TRBD1, 6 bases. Trimming removed 3 bases at V and 4 bases at J, with 16 bases between. CDR3 length: 15 residues. Germline V gives CDR1 LNHNV, CDR2 YYDKDF (reference sequence).